Following are 20 T cell receptor beta chains from one sample sequenced in a study of blood T cell repertoires in COVID-19. The protocol was immunoSEQ multiplex PCR, while the TCRdb copy is restricted to in-frame clones and leaves out a portion. The sample has roughly 180,000 clones; 60% to 85% are singletons. The specimen sequenced was peripheral blood. The receptors here all came from a woman aged 60 to 75 with COVID-19, enrolled during active disease.

The rearrangement links TRBV6-1 to TRBJ2-1, with TRBD2 matching over 12 bases. Germline trimming cut 2 bases from V and 2 bases from J; bases unmatched to any gene: 4. Germline-derived CDR1 and CDR2 are MNHNS and SASEGT. The CDR3 consists of 17 residues. CDR3 DNA: TGTGCCAGCAGTGAACGGACTAGCGGGACCCCCTACAATGAGCAGTTCTTC. Translation gives CASSERTSGTPYNEQFF.

The chain couples TRBV6-2 or TRBV6-3 to TRBJ2-1; 14 positions agree with TRBD2. Germline assignment: CDR1 MNHEY and CDR2 SVGEGT. There are 16 residues in the CDR3. After removal of 6 bases from V and 9 bases from J, the junction contained 10 bases not matched to a gene. The CDR3 bases are TGTGCCAGCAGCCTCCGACTAGCGGGAGGGCCGGGTGAGCAGTTCTTC. Its translation is CASSLRLAGGPGEQFF.

The CDR3 DNA is TGCAGCGTTGAAGGCGAGGGAAATCAGCCCCAGCATTTT. This gives the protein CSVEGEGNQPQHF. V usage is TRBV29-1 and J usage is TRBJ1-5, with D unresolved. CDR1 is SQVTM and CDR2 is ANQGSEA in the germline V gene. CDR3 length equals 13 residues. With 1 base removed from V and 4 bases from J, the gap between germline ends came to 8 bases.

The J gene is TRBJ1-1, the V gene TRBV11-2; D may be TRBD1 (5 bases). Germline values: CDR1 SGHAT, CDR2 FQNNGV. This CDR3 is built from 15 residues. Trimming took 1 base from V and 2 from J, leaving 11 bases between them. In DNA, the CDR3 is TGTGCCAGCAGCTTAGCCGTAACAGGTAACACTGAAGCTTTCTTT. Protein sequence: CASSLAVTGNTEAFF.

The sample holds a few counts of this clone. The gene calls are TRBV7-2 and TRBJ1-5; D is perhaps TRBD1 (5 bases). This CDR3 contains 17 residues. The V end was cut by 2 bases, the J end by 2 bases, with 16 bases between. From germline, CDR1 is SGHTA and CDR2 FQGNSA. The CDR3: CASSLFGQGAGNQPQHF. In DNA form, the CDR3 reads TGTGCCAGCAGCTTATTCGGTCAGGGTGCGGGCAATCAGCCCCAGCATTTT. Full variable domain (remainder filled in from reference TRBV7-2 and TRBJ1-5): GAGVSQSPSNKVTEKGKDVELRCDPISGHTALYWYRQSLGQGLEFLIYFQGNSAPDKSGLPSDRFSAERTGGSVSTLTIQRTQQEDSAVYLCASSLFGQGAGNQPQHFGDGTRLSIL.

The V gene is TRBV6-1, the J gene TRBJ1-4, with D tentatively TRBD1 (6 bases). V shed 0 bases and J shed 6 bases, with 11 bases lying between them. This CDR3 region has 15 residues. The V gene's germline CDR1 is MNHNS and CDR2 SASEGT. The CDR3: CASSEAGGRHEKLFF. CDR3 in DNA: TGTGCCAGCAGTGAAGCGGGGGGGCGCCATGAAAAACTGTTTTTT.

J is TRBJ1-1 and V is TRBV10-1, with a possible D match to TRBD1 (5 bases). CDR3 length: 19 amino acids. The germline V and J ends were trimmed by 0 bases and 1 base, with 21 bases remaining between them. The germline V gene encodes CDR1 WNHNN and CDR2 SYGVQD (reference sequence). The CDR3, as DNA: TGCGCCAGCAGTGAGTCGGAAGGGCAGGGCGGTTGTAGGAACACTGAAGCTTTCTTT. As protein: CASSESEGQGGCRNTEAFF.

The rearrangement joins TRBV12-3 or TRBV12-4 to TRBJ2-5; 7 bases are a match to TRBD1. The CDR3 length is 13 residues. Germline trimming cut 6 bases from V and 2 bases from J; bases unmatched to any gene: 3. The CDR3 coding sequence is TGTGCCAGCAGATTACAGGGGCAAGAGACCCAGTACTTC. Its translation is CASRLQGQETQYF.

This clone was found a few times. The chain carries TRBV11-2 and TRBJ2-2; tentatively, D is TRBD2 (6 bases). There are 15 residues in the CDR3. Trimming took off 5 bases at V and 1 base at J, with 11 bases between the two ends. The germline gives CDR1 SGHAT, CDR2 FQNNGV. For the CDR3, the DNA is TGTGCCAGCAGCGCGCTGGGGGGGAACACCGGGGAGCTGTTTTTT. Its translation: CASSALGGNTGELFF.

Only one count was recorded for this clone. This rearrangement joins TRBV7-2 to TRBJ2-1, with 7 bases that match TRBD2. V gave up 1 base and J gave up 6 bases; unmatched junction bases: 3. From germline, CDR1 is SGHTA and CDR2 FQGNSA. This CDR3 has 14 amino acids. DNA for the CDR3: TGTGCCAGCAGCTTAGTTCCTAGCGGCAATGAGCAGTTCTTC. Translated: CASSLVPSGNEQFF.

The rearrangement uses TRBV19 and TRBJ1-5, with 9 bases matching TRBD1. CDR1 is LNHDA, CDR2 SQIVND, per germline (reference sequence). The CDR3 is 14 residues long. J lost 5 bases, V lost 4 bases, and 3 bases had no gene match. CDR3 nucleotides: TGTGCCAGTAGTACCGGGACAGGGTATCAGCCCCAGCATTTT. This encodes CASSTGTGYQPQHF.

The chain couples TRBV7-6 to TRBJ2-7; possible D gene TRBD2, 7 bases. Germline CDR1 SGHVS, CDR2 FNYEAQ. The V end was cut by 5 bases, the J end by 2 bases, with 16 bases between. CDR3 length equals 15 residues. DNA for the CDR3: TGTGCCAGCAGCCTAGGGGGGGACGCAACCTACGAGCAGTACTTC. It specifies CASSLGGDATYEQYF.

The rearrangement uses TRBV19 and TRBJ1-5; the D gene is possibly TRBD1 (6 bases). Germline lookup yields CDR1 LNHDA and CDR2 SQIVND (reference sequence). With 9 bases removed from V and 2 bases from J, the gap between germline ends came to 20 bases. CDR3 length: 16 amino acids. DNA for the CDR3: TGTGCCAGCCGGAATAAGTTGGCAGGGGGCAATCAGCCCCAGCATTTT. Its protein product is CASRNKLAGGNQPQHF.

V usage is TRBV27 and J usage is TRBJ2-7; D perhaps matches TRBD1 (6 bases). The CDR3 loop spans 14 amino acids. CDR1 is MNHEY and CDR2 is SMNVEV in the germline V gene (reference sequence). V was clipped by 2 bases and J by 2 bases, with 10 bases between them. CDR3 in amino acids: CASSLQAGAYEQYF. The DNA of the CDR3 is TGTGCCAGCAGTTTACAAGCAGGGGCCTACGAGCAGTACTTC.

This clone was recorded only once. This chain joins TRBV18 and TRBJ2-1, with TRBD2 matching over 15 bases. The CDR3 runs to 17 residues. Germline V gene lookup returns CDR1 KGHSH and CDR2 LQKENI. The ends lost 3 bases at V and 12 bases at J; junction bases unmatched: 12. The CDR3 DNA follows: TGTGCCAGCTCACCGGGACTAGCGGGGGGTCGCTTCACAGGGCAGTTCTTC. Translated, it gives CASSPGLAGGRFTGQFF.

The rearrangement joins TRBV28 to TRBJ2-7, with D possibly matching TRBD2 (5 bases). The germline CDR1 and CDR2 sequences are MDHEN and SYDVKM. Trimming shortened V by 5 bases and J by 3 bases, and 14 bases separated the two germline ends. The CDR3 is made up of 14 amino acids. The CDR3 DNA is TGTGCCAGCAGTCCACTCGGACGGGACTACGAGCAGTACTTC. This gives the protein CASSPLGRDYEQYF.

This chain uses TRBV6-5 with TRBJ2-6, with D perhaps TRBD1 (5 bases). The CDR3 loop spans 16 amino acids. Germline CDR1 MNHEY, CDR2 SVGAGI. Trimming pared 1 base from V and 0 bases from J, leaving 7 bases between. The CDR3 loop is CASSYYRISGANVLTF. CDR3 bases: TGTGCCAGCAGTTACTACAGGATCTCTGGGGCCAACGTCCTGACTTTC.

The chain combines TRBV2 with TRBJ1-3; tentative D call: TRBD1 (6 bases). Germline V gives CDR1 SNHLY, CDR2 FYNNEI. Trimming cost V 6 bases and J 0 bases, with 12 bases left between them. CDR3 length: 15 amino acids. CDR3 coding DNA: TGTGCCAGCAGGGGAGGGGGGAACTCTGGAAACACCATATATTTT. Translating it yields CASRGGGNSGNTIYF.

The genes are TRBV7-2 and TRBJ1-1; 9 bases line up with TRBD1. This CDR3 is 14 amino acids long. Per germline, CDR1 SGHTA and CDR2 FQGNSA. Trimming at V came to 8 bases and at J to 4 bases, leaving 8 bases not matched to a gene. The CDR3 sequence is CASPSTGQGTEAFF. The CDR3 DNA reads TGTGCCAGCCCCTCTACGGGACAGGGCACTGAAGCTTTCTTT.

The genes are TRBV7-9 and TRBJ1-6, with D hard to call. The CDR3 covers 15 residues. Deletions cut 5 bases from V and 5 bases from J, with 13 bases between. Per germline, CDR1 SEHNR and CDR2 FQNEAQ (reference sequence). The DNA of the CDR3 is TGTGCCAGCAGCCCAGCGGGCCCCGATAATTCACCCCTCCACTTT. Protein: CASSPAGPDNSPLHF.